The 13 T cell receptor beta chains in this list originate from one sample, sequenced in a study of molecular identifiers for immune sequencing clone quantification. MiXCR, run by TCRdb on the PCR reads, gives a single entry per CDR3 protein. Of 550,000 to 750,000 distinct CDR3 sequences listed, about 20% were seen once; the top ten hold roughly 0.85%. Sequencing was performed on naive CD8+ T cells from blood, with Jurkat cell RNA spiked in. Documented subset: FACS-sorted CD8+CD4-CCR7+CD45RA+ naive T cells. The receptors originated from a human donor in good health. Some libraries in this study had Jurkat cell RNA spiked in.

This clonotype was seen at least ten times. The genes are TRBV19 and TRBJ2-7; TRBD1 matches at 7 bases. The CDR3 is 15 residues long. Germline-derived CDR1 and CDR2 are LNHDA and SQIVND (reference sequence). V lost 0 bases to trimming and J lost 6 bases; unmatched junction nucleotides: 8. The CDR3 DNA sequence: TGTGCCAGTAGTATAGATGCGACAGGGTTGTTCGAGCAGTACTTC. Translation gives CASSIDATGLFEQYF.

As regards this clonotype: With a much larger clone just one base away, this may be a read error. The chain has TRBV7-9 and TRBJ2-5; D is uncertain. CDR3 length: 13 amino acids. The V end was cut by 6 bases, the J end by 0 bases, with 8 bases between. Per germline, CDR1 SEHNR and CDR2 FQNEAQ (reference sequence). CDR3: CASRRVNQETQYF. CDR3 nucleotide sequence: TGTGCCAGCAGGAGAGTCAACCAAGAGACCCAGTACTTC.

The sample holds many counts of this clonotype. The chain links TRBV6-2 or TRBV6-3 to TRBJ2-3, with a possible D match to TRBD1 (5 bases). In germline, CDR1 is MNHEY, CDR2 SVGEGT. V gave up 5 bases and J gave up 0 bases, with 15 bases separating them. The CDR3 has 16 residues. In DNA form, the CDR3 reads TGTGCCAGCAGTGCCCCGTGGGCAGGGAGCACAGATACGCAGTATTTT. Its translation: CASSAPWAGSTDTQYF.

This clonotype was observed many times. V gene TRBV12-3 or TRBV12-4 combines with J gene TRBJ1-4; D is uncertain. Trimming stripped 2 bases from V and 7 bases from J, with 11 bases between. This CDR3 comprises 14 residues. The CDR3 DNA is TGTGCCAGCAGTTTATCCGACGGACTTGAAAAACTGTTTTTT. Protein: CASSLSDGLEKLFF.

This chain links TRBV27 with TRBJ2-7, with 9 bases aligning to TRBD2. The germline V gene has CDR1 MNHEY and CDR2 SMNVEV (reference sequence). This CDR3 comprises 15 residues. The V gene end was trimmed by 4 bases and the J gene end by 5 bases; junction bases not matched to a gene: 9. The CDR3 DNA sequence: TGTGCCAGCAGTTATCTAGCGGGAAGGTCTGACGAGCAGTACTTC. Its translation is CASSYLAGRSDEQYF.

The sample holds many counts of this clonotype. The chain couples TRBV9 to TRBJ2-7; 7 nucleotides line up with TRBD1. This CDR3 region has 15 residues. V was clipped by 2 bases and J by 7 bases; unmatched bases: 12. Germline V CDR1 and CDR2: SGDLS, YYNGEE. CDR3 region: CASSVGTALPPEQYF. For the CDR3, the DNA is TGTGCCAGCAGCGTGGGGACAGCCCTACCCCCGGAGCAGTACTTC.

The chain uses TRBV7-2 and TRBJ2-1; 15 nucleotides match TRBD2. Germline CDR1 SGHTA, CDR2 FQGNSA. CDR3 length equals 17 residues. J lost 5 bases, V lost 5 bases, and 7 bases had no gene match. CDR3 protein: CASSPGLAGGLNNEQFF. The CDR3 DNA reads TGTGCCAGCAGCCCGGGACTAGCGGGGGGCCTTAACAATGAGCAGTTCTTC.

There are a few counts of this clonotype. The V gene is TRBV2, the J gene TRBJ2-1; 10 positions match TRBD2. Trimming at V came to 2 bases and at J to 2 bases, leaving 3 bases not matched to a gene. This CDR3 has 16 residues. Germline V lookup: CDR1 SNHLY, CDR2 FYNNEI. The CDR3 region is CASSERTSGPYNEQFF. CDR3 nucleotides: TGTGCCAGCAGTGAAAGGACTAGCGGACCCTACAATGAGCAGTTCTTC.

This clonotype has ten or more counts. The chain is built from TRBV30 and TRBJ2-3, with a tentative D call TRBD2 (6 bases). Per the germline V gene, CDR1 is GTSNPN and CDR2 is SVGIG (reference sequence). V was pared by 5 bases and J by 0 bases, with 15 bases between. The CDR3 extends over 15 amino acids. The CDR3 loop is CAWGTTGLSTDTQYF. CDR3 coding DNA: TGTGCCTGGGGTACAACGGGACTCAGCACAGATACGCAGTATTTT.

At least ten counts were recorded for this clonotype. J is TRBJ1-4 and V is TRBV7-2, with D unresolved. CDR1 is SGHTA, CDR2 FQGNSA, per germline. Trimming stripped 4 bases from V and 0 bases from J, with 9 bases between. The CDR3 has 15 residues. This CDR3 reads CASSSAHATNEKLFF. For the CDR3, the DNA is TGTGCCAGCAGCTCCGCTCATGCAACTAATGAAAAACTGTTTTTT.

Ten or more counts support this clonotype. The chain links TRBV5-8 to TRBJ2-3; no reliable D call. The germline CDR1 and CDR2 sequences are SGHTS and YDEGEE. There are 14 residues in the CDR3. Trimming stripped 4 bases from V and 6 bases from J, with 15 bases between. The CDR3 DNA is TGTGCCAGCAGCCCCGGCTGGAACCTCGATACGCAGTATTTT. Translating gives CASSPGWNLDTQYF.

The chain links TRBV2 to TRBJ2-7; 8 bases match TRBD1. Germline V gene data show CDR1 as SNHLY and CDR2 as FYNNEI. Trimming cost V 0 bases and J 4 bases; bases outside gene matches: 11. The CDR3 has 17 residues. This CDR3 is CASSEALPGGGFYEQYF. As DNA, the CDR3 is TGTGCCAGCAGTGAAGCGCTTCCAGGGGGCGGCTTTTACGAGCAGTACTTC.

The chain combines TRBV4-3 with TRBJ2-3, with 9 bases identical to TRBD1. Germline V gene data show CDR1 as LGHNA and CDR2 as YSLEER. The junction had 6 bases not matched to a gene; V was cut back by 3 bases and J by 2 bases. The CDR3 sequence is 16 residues long. CDR3: CASSHYDRGYTDTQYF. CDR3 sequence (DNA): TGCGCCAGCAGCCACTACGACAGGGGGTACACAGATACGCAGTATTTT.